This TCR beta chain was recorded in a study of blood T cell repertoires in COVID-19 (dated by TCRdb to 2020 to 2022). The study in broad terms: Samples covering the acute and convalescent phases of COVID-19 were provided by collaborators in the United States, Italy and Spain. The material from the prospective study consisted of cDNA or gDNA derived from T cells, B-cell-depleted T cells, or PBMCs. Samples were obtained from the ongoing ImmuneRACE study (first 160 participants) and from over 1,000 subjects provided by 6 global collaborators. Subjects who had been exposed to COVID-19, were actively infected with it, or had recovered from it provided the deeply sampled blood TCRbeta repertoires that made up the dataset. The repertoires were made available in a free public database intended to serve as a resource for research on the immune response to SARS-CoV-2. Nearly every sample came with metadata listing a de-identified subject ID, COVID-19 status, age in years and sex. Where available, HLA class I and class II types were taken from metadata supplied by the sample provider and were not determined by assay-based typing. Results and caveats for the whole study, not just this receptor: Clinical and demographic metadata were provided uncurated, with the amount varying by source and participant.

This clone appeared once. Its antigen remains undetermined. No qualities accompany the bases; no much larger clone lies one base away. Whole blood was collected in K2EDTA tubes by collaborating institutions according to the institutions' own protocols. For TCRbeta analysis, collaborators shipped samples as frozen whole blood, isolated PBMCs, or DNA extracted from either of those sample types. TCRbeta CDR3 regions were amplified from genomic DNA using the immunoSEQ Assay, a bias-controlled multiplex PCR. In the paper's pipeline: Nucleated cell counts per sample were estimated from amplification of reference gene primers within the assay. To quantify the absolute abundance of each unique TCRbeta CDR3 rearrangement, sequence reads were collapsed and filtered. Productive Simpson clonality was computed per sample as the square root of Simpson's diversity index over productive rearrangements. TCRdb obtained this table from immuneACCESS and retained in-frame rearrangements with V and J assigned. These tables miss some clones; where compared with another copy, unresolved V genes account for less than half of the shortfall, and the remainder is unexplained. V, J and clone size were drawn from that table, and D and trimming were deduced from the DNA. This sample has some 140,000 clones in its table, and 65% to 80% of those were observed once. Clones ranked in the top ten supply around 4% of the sample.

V and J lose 4 bases and 4 bases, and a span of 16 bases separates them. The CDR3, cysteine through phenylalanine, is 15 amino acids long. Only the CDR3 region is kept as DNA, spanning 45 bases read in frame from base 1. For CDR1 and CDR2, the germline V gene (reference sequence) lists GTSNPN and SVGIG. The chain couples TRBV30 to TRBJ2-2, with TRBD1 as a weak D call on 6 bases. Sequencing input: peripheral blood. This receptor was taken from a man in his fifties or sixties with acute or convalescent COVID-19. In nucleotides, the sequence is TGTGCCTGGATCCTCGGGACATTCGGCACCGGGGAGCTGTTTTTT. The resulting protein is CAWILGTFGTGELFF. Beyond the CDR3, the reference TRBV30 and TRBJ2-2 genes provide the residues; the full variable domain reads: SQTIHQWPATLVQPVGSPLSLECTVEGTSNPNLYWYRQAAGRGLQLLFYSVGIGQISSEVPQNLSASRPQDRQFILSSKKLLLSDSGFYLCAWILGTFGTGELFFGEGSRLTVL.